The 25 T cell receptor beta chains listed next were all sequenced from one sample in a study of Ad26.COV2.S vaccination and SARS-CoV-2 variants. Only in-frame clones appear in the TCRdb table, and some are missing; sequencing was by immunoSEQ multiplex PCR. Counted here are a few hundred thousand clones, roughly 90% occurring once; the ten biggest clones make up approximately 1.7%. Described treatment: roughly 20 received Ad26.COV2.S at low or high dose, single or two shots; several received placebo; per-sample allocation not given. Collection of the samples took place on day 63 after the first injection of vaccine or placebo. This specimen consisted of peripheral blood, obtained in a trial of Ad26.COV2.S vaccine versus placebo. The source is a person between 18 and 60 years old who received the Ad26.COV2.S COVID-19 vaccine or a placebo.

This clone turned up a few times. J is TRBJ1-5 and V is TRBV18, with D unresolved. Germline V gene data show CDR1 as KGHSH and CDR2 as LQKENI. There are 15 residues in the CDR3. The V end lost 5 bases, the J end lost 0 bases, and 11 bases lay between the germline ends. The CDR3 nucleotides are TGTGCCAGCTCAACCGGACTGATTAGCAATCAGCCCCAGCATTTT. Its translation: CASSTGLISNQPQHF.

V is TRBV6-5 and J is TRBJ1-6, with D maybe TRBD1 (6 bases). The V end lost 2 bases, the J end lost 1 base, and 9 bases lay between the germline ends. The germline CDR1 and CDR2 sequences are MNHEY and SVGAGI. The CDR3 is 16 residues long. As DNA, the CDR3 is TGTGCCAGCAGTTACGGGGGGCGATCCTATAATTCACCCCTCCACTTT. Translating it yields CASSYGGRSYNSPLHF.

The CDR3 loop reads CASSLARRWDSPLHF. Written as DNA, the CDR3 is TGTGCCAGCAGCTTAGCACGGAGATGGGATTCACCCCTCCACTTT. J is TRBJ1-6 and V is TRBV7-2; the D is unclear. This CDR3 has 15 residues. The V gene lost 0 bases and the J gene lost 8 bases, with 11 bases spanning the gap. The V gene's germline CDR1 is SGHTA and CDR2 FQGNSA.

This chain uses TRBV6-5 with TRBJ1-2, with TRBD1 matching 8 bases. There are 14 residues in the CDR3. Germline V gene data show CDR1 as MNHEY and CDR2 as SVGAGI. The J segment lost 6 bases and the V segment lost 5 bases, leaving 8 bases of the junction unmatched. The CDR3 DNA follows: TGTGCCAGCAGTCCCAGGGGGCCCCGCGATGGCTACACCTTC. This sequence encodes CASSPRGPRDGYTF.

This chain uses TRBV7-2 with TRBJ2-5; 11 bases line up with TRBD1. V dropped 5 bases and J dropped 5; count of bases not matched to a gene: 7. The CDR3 covers 15 residues. CDR1 SGHTA and CDR2 FQGNSA come from the germline V gene. CDR3 protein: CASSPRDRGFETQYF. The CDR3 nucleotides read TGTGCCAGCAGCCCCCGGGACAGGGGGTTTGAGACCCAGTACTTC.

This chain joins TRBV5-1 and TRBJ1-2, with D hard to call. This CDR3 has 15 residues. The germline gives CDR1 SGHRS, CDR2 YFSETQ. Trimming pared 0 bases from V and 4 bases from J, leaving 13 bases between. CDR3 in DNA: TGCGCCAGCAGCTTGGTGGAGGCCCTGGGCTATGGCTACACCTTC. The encoded protein is CASSLVEALGYGYTF.

The chain carries TRBV11-2 and TRBJ2-7; maybe TRBD2 (5 bases). V lost 5 bases and J lost 6, with 11 bases in between. Germline CDR1 and CDR2: SGHAT and FQNNGV. The CDR3 totals 12 residues. The chain's CDR3 is CASSGGPFEQYF. As DNA, the CDR3 is TGTGCCAGCAGCGGAGGACCGTTCGAGCAGTACTTC.

This rearrangement joins TRBV3-1 (or the pseudogene TRBV3-2) to TRBJ2-2; 7 positions agree with TRBD1. This CDR3 is 16 amino acids long. Germline V gene sequence: CDR1 LGHDT, CDR2 YNNKEL (reference sequence). The V gene end was trimmed by 2 bases and the J gene end by 3 bases; junction bases not matched to a gene: 6. In DNA form, the CDR3 reads TGTGCCAGCAGCCAAATCCGGGACAGTTACACCGGGGAGCTGTTTTTT. This encodes CASSQIRDSYTGELFF.

CDR3 DNA sequence: TGTGCCAGCAGCTTACGGACTAGCGGGGTCTACGAGCAGTACTTC. Translation: CASSLRTSGVYEQYF. This rearrangement joins TRBV7-2 to TRBJ2-7; 12 bases agree with TRBD2. Germline V gene lookup returns CDR1 SGHTA and CDR2 FQGNSA. V lost 2 bases, J lost 3 bases, and 2 bases stayed unmatched. The CDR3 has 15 residues.

This sequence joins TRBV10-3 and TRBJ1-4; D gene uncertain. V lost 0 bases to trimming and J lost 8 bases, with 10 bases between them. The CDR3 sequence is 14 residues long. Germline CDR1 and CDR2: ENHRY and SYGVKD. The CDR3 bases are TGTGCCATCAGTGAGTCAATCGGGGAAGAAAAACTGTTTTTT. It specifies CAISESIGEEKLFF.

The rearrangement joins TRBV19 to TRBJ2-7; a possible D gene is TRBD2 (7 bases). With 5 bases removed from V and 0 bases from J, the gap between germline ends came to 20 bases. The CDR3 loop spans 17 amino acids. Per germline, CDR1 LNHDA and CDR2 SQIVND (reference sequence). The CDR3 here is CASSPTPWGGASYEQYF. Here the CDR3 DNA reads TGTGCCAGTAGTCCCACCCCTTGGGGGGGGGCCTCCTACGAGCAGTACTTC. Together with reference TRBV19 and TRBJ2-7, the CDR3 gives the full variable domain: DGGITQSPKYLFRKEGQNVTLSCEQNLNHDAMYWYRQDPGQGLRLIYYSQIVNDFQKGDIAEGYSVSREKKESFPLTVTSAQKNPTAFYLCASSPTPWGGASYEQYFGPGTRLTVT.

This chain joins TRBV7-9 and TRBJ2-3; TRBD2 matches 12 bases. Germline CDR1 reads SEHNR; CDR2 reads FQNEAQ (reference sequence). The J segment lost 0 bases and the V segment lost 5 bases, leaving 12 bases of the junction unmatched. The CDR3 consists of 19 residues. CDR3 coding DNA: TGTGCCAGCAGCCGAAGGACTAGCGGGGTGAACATGAGCACAGATACGCAGTATTTT. Amino acid sequence: CASSRRTSGVNMSTDTQYF.

V gene TRBV7-9 combines with J gene TRBJ2-6, with D perhaps matching TRBD1 (5 bases). Germline V gene data show CDR1 as SEHNR and CDR2 as FQNEAQ (reference sequence). This CDR3 is 16 amino acids long. V was shortened by 5 bases and J by 0 bases, with 11 bases between the two germline ends. The CDR3 here is CASSRRQTSGANVLTF. The CDR3 DNA follows: TGTGCCAGCAGCCGGAGACAGACCTCTGGGGCCAACGTCCTGACTTTC.

The chain links TRBV28 to TRBJ2-3, with 10 nucleotides matching TRBD2. The germline V gene encodes CDR1 MDHEN and CDR2 SYDVKM. There are 16 residues in the CDR3. V was pared by 3 bases and J by 5 bases, with 8 bases of the junction left unmatched. CDR3 residues: CASSLSGGALVDTQYF. The CDR3 DNA is TGTGCCAGCAGTTTGAGCGGGGGGGCTCTAGTAGATACGCAGTATTTT.

DNA for the CDR3: TGCGCCAGCAGCCTTTCCGGGACAGGGACCCACGAGCAGTACTTC. It specifies CASSLSGTGTHEQYF. The J gene is TRBJ2-7, the V gene TRBV4-1, with 9 bases fitting TRBD1. The V gene's germline CDR1 is MGHRA and CDR2 YSYEKL. The CDR3 is 15 residues long. J gave up 5 bases and V 4 bases, and 9 bases lay outside the gene matches.

In the case of this clone: In the same sample, other DNA sequences code for this CDR3. The V call is TRBV7-2, the J call TRBJ2-5; no clear D gene. The CDR3 is 11 residues long. Per germline, CDR1 SGHTA and CDR2 FQGNSA. Trimming removed 4 bases from V and 2 bases from J, with 2 bases in between. The CDR3 sequence: CASSSQETQYF. CDR3 coding DNA: TGTGCCAGCAGCTCTCAAGAGACCCAGTACTTC.

The chain has TRBV27 and TRBJ1-5; weak D call: TRBD1 (5 bases). The CDR3 runs 15 residues. V was shortened by 1 base and J by 5 bases, with 12 bases between the two germline ends. CDR1 and CDR2 (germline): MNHEY, SMNVEV (reference sequence). Written as DNA, the CDR3 is TGTGCCAGCAGTTTATTGCAGGGCCCCGATCAGCCCCAGCATTTT. Protein sequence: CASSLLQGPDQPQHF.

This chain connects TRBV5-1 to TRBJ1-2, with D unclear. Germline values: CDR1 SGHRS, CDR2 YFSETQ. Trimming left V 0 bases short and J 3 bases short, with 9 bases between. This CDR3 has 14 residues. The DNA for the CDR3 is TGCGCCAGCAGCTTGGCCATCAGTGACTATGGCTACACCTTC. This sequence encodes CASSLAISDYGYTF.

The rearrangement uses TRBV5-6 and TRBJ2-4; D is possibly TRBD2 (6 bases). From germline, CDR1 is SGHDT and CDR2 YYEEEE. V lost 5 bases, J lost 0 bases, and 15 bases lay in between. The CDR3 loop spans 16 amino acids. The CDR3 loop reads CASSLDRGIAKNIQYF. DNA of the CDR3: TGTGCCAGCAGTCTGGACCGGGGGATAGCCAAAAACATTCAGTACTTC.

V is TRBV24-1 and J is TRBJ2-3; D is undetermined. This CDR3 is built from 12 residues. CDR1 is KGHDR and CDR2 is SFDVKD in the germline V gene. Trimming took 6 bases from V and 0 from J, leaving 3 bases between them. This CDR3 reads CATSPSTDTQYF. DNA for the CDR3: TGTGCCACCAGTCCCAGCACAGATACGCAGTATTTT.

The J gene is TRBJ2-3, the V gene TRBV5-5; D gene unclear. The V gene lost 4 bases and the J gene lost 5 bases, with 8 bases spanning the gap. CDR3 size: 12 residues. Germline-derived CDR1 and CDR2 are SGHKS and YYEKEE (reference sequence). The CDR3 sequence: CASSPNGDTQYF. The CDR3 nucleotides are TGTGCCAGCAGCCCTAATGGAGATACGCAGTATTTT.

This clone was seen just once. This sequence joins TRBV9 and TRBJ2-3; TRBD2 matches at 10 bases. CDR1 and CDR2 (germline): SGDLS, YYNGEE. This CDR3 contains 15 residues. The V and J ends lost 1 base and 5 bases, in that order; junction bases with no gene match: 4. The CDR3 spells CASSVNQRGGDTQYF. The DNA of the CDR3 is TGTGCCAGCAGCGTAAACCAGCGGGGGGGAGATACGCAGTATTTT.

This clone was picked up one time. Here the CDR3 reads CASGPGFF. CDR3 coding DNA: TGTGCTAGTGGTCCCGGGTTCTTC. The V call is TRBV12-5, the J call TRBJ2-1, with D unclear. Germline V CDR1 and CDR2: LGHNT, FRNRAP. The V gene lost 5 bases and the J gene lost 15 bases, with 5 bases spanning the gap. CDR3 length: 8 amino acids.

This chain connects TRBV18 to TRBJ2-5; D is unclear. The ends were cut back, 3 bases at V and 1 base at J, with 9 bases in the middle. Germline V gene lookup returns CDR1 KGHSH and CDR2 LQKENI. CDR3 size: 14 residues. The CDR3 here is CASSPGAAQETQYF. The CDR3 nucleotides are TGTGCCAGCTCACCGGGCGCAGCCCAAGAGACCCAGTACTTC.

The rearrangement joins TRBV19 to TRBJ1-2; 10 bases align to TRBD1. This CDR3 region has 16 residues. Trimming cost V 8 bases and J 8 bases; bases outside gene matches: 17. CDR1 and CDR2 (germline): LNHDA, SQIVND (reference sequence). Here the CDR3 DNA reads TGTGCCAGTCAACTCCAAAGCGGACAGGGGGGAAAGGGCTACACCTTC. This gives the protein CASQLQSGQGGKGYTF.